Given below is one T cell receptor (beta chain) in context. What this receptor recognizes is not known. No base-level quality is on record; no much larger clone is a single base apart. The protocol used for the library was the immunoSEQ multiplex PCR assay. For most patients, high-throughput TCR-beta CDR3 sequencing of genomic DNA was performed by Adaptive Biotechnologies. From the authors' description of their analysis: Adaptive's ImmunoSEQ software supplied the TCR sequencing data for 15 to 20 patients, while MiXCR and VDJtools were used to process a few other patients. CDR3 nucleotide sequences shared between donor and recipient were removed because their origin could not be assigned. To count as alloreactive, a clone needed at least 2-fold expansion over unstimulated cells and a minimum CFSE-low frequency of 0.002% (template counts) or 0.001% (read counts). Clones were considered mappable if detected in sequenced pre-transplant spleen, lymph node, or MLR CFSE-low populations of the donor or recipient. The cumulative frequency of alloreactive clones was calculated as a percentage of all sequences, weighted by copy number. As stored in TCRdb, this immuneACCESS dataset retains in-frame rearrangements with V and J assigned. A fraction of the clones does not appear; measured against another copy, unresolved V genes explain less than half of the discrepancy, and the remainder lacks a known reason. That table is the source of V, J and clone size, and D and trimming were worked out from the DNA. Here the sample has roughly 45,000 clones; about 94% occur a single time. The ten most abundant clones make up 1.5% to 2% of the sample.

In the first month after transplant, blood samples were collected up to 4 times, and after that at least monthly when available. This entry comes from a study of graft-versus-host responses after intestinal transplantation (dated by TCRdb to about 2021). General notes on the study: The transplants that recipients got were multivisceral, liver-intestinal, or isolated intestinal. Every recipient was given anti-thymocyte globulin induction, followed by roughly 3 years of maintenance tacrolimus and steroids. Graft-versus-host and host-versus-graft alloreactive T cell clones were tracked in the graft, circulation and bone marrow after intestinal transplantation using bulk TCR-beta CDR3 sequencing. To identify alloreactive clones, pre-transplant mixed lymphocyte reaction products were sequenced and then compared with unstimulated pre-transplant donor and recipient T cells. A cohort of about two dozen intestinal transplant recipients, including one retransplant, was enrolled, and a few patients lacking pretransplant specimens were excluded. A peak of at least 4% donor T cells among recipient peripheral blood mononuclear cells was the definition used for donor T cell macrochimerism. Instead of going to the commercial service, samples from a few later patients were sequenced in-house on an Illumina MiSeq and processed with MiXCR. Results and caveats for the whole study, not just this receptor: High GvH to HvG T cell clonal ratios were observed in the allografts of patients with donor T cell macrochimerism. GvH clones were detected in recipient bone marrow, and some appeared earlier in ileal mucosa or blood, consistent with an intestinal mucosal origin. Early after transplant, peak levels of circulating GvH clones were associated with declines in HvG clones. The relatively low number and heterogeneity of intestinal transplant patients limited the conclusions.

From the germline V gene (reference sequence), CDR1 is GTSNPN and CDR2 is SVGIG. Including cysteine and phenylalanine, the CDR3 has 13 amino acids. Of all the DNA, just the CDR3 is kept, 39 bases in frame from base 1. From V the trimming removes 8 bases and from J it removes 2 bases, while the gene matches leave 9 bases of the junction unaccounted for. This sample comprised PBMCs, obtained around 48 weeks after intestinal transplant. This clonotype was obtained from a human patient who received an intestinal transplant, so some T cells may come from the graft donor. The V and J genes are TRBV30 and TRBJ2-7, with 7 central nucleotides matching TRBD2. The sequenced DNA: TGTGCCGGGTTCAGGGAGGGTGCCTACGAGCAGTACTTC. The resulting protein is CAGFREGAYEQYF.